Listed below are T cell receptor beta chains from one sample, sequenced in a study of T cell responses to AZD1222 COVID-19 vaccine. Method: immunoSEQ multiplex PCR; TCRdb's copy keeps in-frame clones and lacks some. The data contain roughly 97,000 clones, 75% to 90% of them seen just once; the ten biggest clones take up approximately 7.5%. This sample comprised peripheral blood, obtained on day 0 of AZD1222 vaccination. The receptors stem from an adult in good health. Each CDR3 is given with its conserved first and last residue. The D gene is left open where the match is weak. The size entry is marked missing in some rows and otherwise reads once, few, many or a size class.

J,D,size,V,DNA,CDR3
TRBJ1-1,TRBD1,-,TRBV5-1,TGCGCCAGCAGTATTACAGGGGGTGGGACTGAAGCTTTCTTT,CASSITGGGTEAFF
TRBJ2-7,-,-,TRBV4-1,TGCGCCAGCAGCCTCAGGGCCCACAATACCTACGAGCAGTACTTC,CASSLRAHNTYEQYF
TRBJ2-6,-,once,TRBV6-5,TGTGCCAGCAGCCTCGGAATCTCTGGGGCCAACGTCCTGACTTTC,CASSLGISGANVLTF
TRBJ1-1,TRBD1,-,TRBV7-3,TGTGCCAGCAGCTCCGGACAGGGTTCGCAAGCTTTCTTT,CASSSGQGSQAFF
TRBJ2-2,-,-,TRBV19,TGTGCCAGTAATAACAGGAACACCGGGGAGCTGTTTTTT,CASNNRNTGELFF
TRBJ2-7,TRBD1,-,TRBV6-5,TGTGCCAGCAGTCCGGACAGGGGTTACGAGCAGTACTTC,CASSPDRGYEQYF
TRBJ1-5,-,-,TRBV28,TGTGCCAGCAGTTTGGCACAGAACAATCAGCCCCAGCATTTT,CASSLAQNNQPQHF
TRBJ1-4,TRBD1,-,TRBV6-1,TGTGCCAGCAGTGGGGGGGCAGGGGGCTATAATGAAAAACTGTTTTTT,CASSGGAGGYNEKLFF
TRBJ1-2,-,few,TRBV28,TGTGCCAGCAGTTACAACTATGGCTACACCTTC,CASSYNYGYTF
TRBJ2-1,-,-,TRBV5-1,TGCGCCAGCAGCTTGATAACAGGAGGACTTAACAATGAGCAGTTCTTC,CASSLITGGLNNEQFF
TRBJ2-7,-,-,TRBV7-9,TGTGCCAGCAGCCGTATCGCCCGGGCGACGGGCGAGCAGTACTTC,CASSRIARATGEQYF
TRBJ2-1,-,-,TRBV30,TGTGCCTGGAGGCCTTCCCGGTGGGCTGATGAGCAGTTCTTC,CAWRPSRWADEQFF
TRBJ1-4,-,-,TRBV6-5,TGTGCCAGCAGTTACGGCCGGGGGGCAACTAATGAAAAACTGTTTTTT,CASSYGRGATNEKLFF
TRBJ1-5,-,-,TRBV19,TGTGCCAGTAGTATAGTGGGGGCTGGTCAGCCCCAGCATTTT,CASSIVGAGQPQHF
TRBJ2-1,TRBD2,once,TRBV9,TGTGCCAGCAGCGTAGGAATGCGGGAGTCAAATGAGCAGTTCTTC,CASSVGMRESNEQFF
TRBJ2-7,-,-,TRBV7-9,TGTGCCAGCAGCTTAGGGAGTCCGGGGGCCCCCTACGAGCAGTACTTC,CASSLGSPGAPYEQYF
TRBJ1-5,-,-,TRBV18,TGTGCCAGCTCTCCGGACATGAATCAGCCCCAGCATTTT,CASSPDMNQPQHF
TRBJ2-7,-,medium-sized,TRBV10-1,TGCGCCAGCATGACAGATACCTACGAGCAGTACTTC,CASMTDTYEQYF
TRBJ2-3,-,-,TRBV5-4,TGTGCCAGCAGCTTTGGACCCGACACAGATACGCAGTATTTT,CASSFGPDTDTQYF
TRBJ2-1,-,-,TRBV20-1,TGCAGTGCTAGAGGGGAGGCCAAGCAGTTCTTC,CSARGEAKQFF
TRBJ2-7,-,-,TRBV5-1,TGCGCCAGCAGCTTGGATGCAGCCACCTACGAGCAGTACTTC,CASSLDAATYEQYF
TRBJ1-2,TRBD1,-,TRBV19,TGTGCCAGTAAGGACAGGGGGCGTGATGTAGGTGGCTACACCTTC,CASKDRGRDVGGYTF
TRBJ1-4,-,-,TRBV7-9,TGTGCCAGCAGCTTCGGGGCTGGTGAAAAACTGTTTTTT,CASSFGAGEKLFF
TRBJ2-2,-,-,TRBV28,TGTGCCGCCGAGGGGGTCACCGGGGAGCTGTTTTTT,CAAEGVTGELFF
TRBJ1-6,-,-,TRBV27,TGTGCCAGCAGTTTCAGCAATTCACCCCTCCACTTT,CASSFSNSPLHF
TRBJ2-2,-,-,TRBV19,TGTGCCAGTAGTAGTGGCGGGTTGAACACCGGGGAGCTGTTTTTT,CASSSGGLNTGELFF
TRBJ1-3,TRBD1,-,TRBV28,TGTGCCAGCAGTTTATACGGACAGGTCTCCGGAAACACCATATATTTT,CASSLYGQVSGNTIYF
TRBJ2-2,TRBD2,-,TRBV5-1,TGCGCCAGCAGCTCGGGGGGAGTGCGGGAGCTGTTTTTT,CASSSGGVRELFF
TRBJ2-3,-,few,TRBV7-8,TGTGCCAGCAGCGCCAGGCCCCGTGCTAGCACAGATACGCAGTATTTT,CASSARPRASTDTQYF
TRBJ1-1,TRBD1,-,TRBV2,TGTGCCAGCAGTGAAAACCCTGGGACAGGGGTCACTGAAGCTTTCTTT,CASSENPGTGVTEAFF
TRBJ2-2,-,-,TRBV19,TGTGCCAGTACCCCAATCAGGGGGCGCGGGGGAACGGGCACCGGGGAGCTGTTTTTT,CASTPIRGRGGTGTGELFF
TRBJ1-5,-,-,TRBV27,TGTGCCAGCAGTTTGGGTCCTGGTGGGCAACAGCCCCAGCATTTT,CASSLGPGGQQPQHF
TRBJ2-7,TRBD1,-,TRBV6-5,TGTGCCAGCACCAACGGACAGGGGGCCTACGAGCAGTACTTC,CASTNGQGAYEQYF
TRBJ2-2,-,-,TRBV5-5,TGTGCCAGCAGCTTGGGGCCGCTTACCGGGGAGCTGTTTTTT,CASSLGPLTGELFF
TRBJ1-1,-,-,TRBV5-1,TGCGCCAGCAGCTTGTTAGGGGACGAGATCACTGAAGCTTTCTTT,CASSLLGDEITEAFF
TRBJ2-3,-,-,TRBV12-3/TRBV12-4,TGTGCCAGCAGTTTAAGAGGGGCCGATACGCAGTATTTT,CASSLRGADTQYF
TRBJ2-1,-,-,TRBV2,TGTGCCAGTTTCCCCCTTTGGGGGGAGGAGAAGAATGAGCAGTTCTTC,CASFPLWGEEKNEQFF
TRBJ2-7,-,-,TRBV3-1/TRBV3-2,TGTGCCAGCAGCCAAGTTTTCACAGAGGGCGAGCAGTACTTC,CASSQVFTEGEQYF
TRBJ1-4,TRBD1,-,TRBV28,TGTGCCAGCAGTTCAGGACAGGTTAATGAAAAACTGTTTTTT,CASSSGQVNEKLFF
TRBJ1-1,TRBD1,-,TRBV7-8,TGTGCCAGCAGCTTGTTCAGGGGGACTGAAGCTTTCTTT,CASSLFRGTEAFF
TRBJ1-1,-,once,TRBV18,TGTGCCAGCTCACCACCGAGGGGGGAGGGGACCTGGAACACTGAAGCTTTCTTT,CASSPPRGEGTWNTEAFF
TRBJ2-1,-,once,TRBV7-2,TGTGCCAGCAGCTTAGGACGGGTAGGGTGGGCACGCTCCTACAATGAGCAGTTCTTC,CASSLGRVGWARSYNEQFF
TRBJ2-7,-,-,TRBV7-2,TGTGCCAGCAGCTTATTCTCAAGGGACGAGCAGTACTTC,CASSLFSRDEQYF
TRBJ2-1,TRBD2,-,TRBV2,TGTGCCAGCAGGGGGACTAGTGGTGGGTATGAGCAGTTCTTC,CASRGTSGGYEQFF
TRBJ1-1,-,-,TRBV6-5,TGTGCCAGCACGGCCGCCGAAGCTTTCTTT,CASTAAEAFF
TRBJ1-2,-,-,TRBV15,TGTGCCACCAGCAGAGATGGGGGTAGCTACACCTTC,CATSRDGGSYTF
TRBJ1-4,-,-,TRBV9,TGTGCCAGCAGCGTAGGTTCTCATTGGGGTGAAAAACTGTTTTTT,CASSVGSHWGEKLFF
TRBJ1-1,-,-,TRBV6-5,TGTGCCAGCAGTCTGGACAGCTACACTGAAGCTTTCTTT,CASSLDSYTEAFF
TRBJ1-6,TRBD1,-,TRBV3-1/TRBV3-2,TGTGCCAGCAGAAAAGGTGGGACAGGGGTCACCTTTCATAATTCACCCCTCCACTTT,CASRKGGTGVTFHNSPLHF
TRBJ1-2,-,-,TRBV19,TGTGCCAGTAGTATGAGTGGATCTCCCTTCTATGGCTACACCTTC,CASSMSGSPFYGYTF
TRBJ2-4,-,once,TRBV5-1,TGCGCCAGCAGCTTGGGATCTCCTACGGACATTCAGTACTTC,CASSLGSPTDIQYF